This TCR beta chain emerged from a study of identical twins' blood T cells. Study-level information: Some 12 libraries, six alpha and six beta, gave approximately 50 million reads.

This clonotype was observed a handful of times. The CDR3 contains 14 residues. Trimming pared 2 bases from V and 3 bases from J, leaving 11 bases between. Looked up from germline, CDR1 is SGHRS and CDR2 is YFSETQ. A previously described protocol, modified, built RNA-based TCR cDNA libraries. MiXCR was run by TCRdb on the 5' RACE reads, yielding one entry per CDR3 protein. The table lists 350,000 to 400,000 distinct CDR3 sequences, 28% of them singletons. The origin of this receptor is a woman between 18 and 49 years old in good health. The sample taken for sequencing was PBMCs. The rearrangement uses TRBV5-1 and TRBJ1-1; D is perhaps TRBD1 (6 bases). CDR3 nucleotide sequence: TGCGCCAGCAGCTTTGGGGGCGCGGACACTGAAGCTTTCTTT. It translates to CASSFGGADTEAFF. The full variable domain, completed using reference TRBV5-1 and TRBJ1-1, is KAGVTQTPRYLIKTRGQQVTLSCSPISGHRSVSWYQQTPGQGLQFLFEYFSETQRNKGNFPGRFSGRQFSNSRSEMNVSTLELGDSALYLCASSFGGADTEAFFGQGTRLTVV.